This T cell receptor (beta chain) is from a study of blood T cells in healthy people across ages. Whole-study results and caveats: Calculation of diversity from one million T cells yielded estimates considered to be underestimates.

To note about this clonotype: Its antigen remains unknown.

Drawing of peripheral blood yielded 7.5 to 10 milliliters from each donor. Next came a second PCR, run for roughly 6 to 11 cycles, which used a sample-barcoded 5' primer along with a J-beta primer mix. Through a template-switch adaptor with 12 random nucleotides, each cDNA molecule received a tag. TCRdb itself ran the 5' RACE reads through MiXCR, one entry per CDR3 protein. Altogether around 1,800,000 distinct CDR3 sequences are present, around 40% being singletons, with the ten largest covering about 21%. This receptor was taken from a human donor in good health. Source material: blood.

The DNA of the CDR3 is TGTGCCAGCAGCCACGGGACAGGTTACGAGCAGTACTTC. This gives the protein CASSHGTGYEQYF. V and J are TRBV3-1 and TRBJ2-7; 8 bases align to TRBD1. CDR3 length: 13 amino acids. The V gene end was trimmed by 3 bases and the J gene end by 4 bases; junction bases not matched to a gene: 2. Germline CDR1 reads LGHDT; CDR2 reads YNNKEL (reference sequence).